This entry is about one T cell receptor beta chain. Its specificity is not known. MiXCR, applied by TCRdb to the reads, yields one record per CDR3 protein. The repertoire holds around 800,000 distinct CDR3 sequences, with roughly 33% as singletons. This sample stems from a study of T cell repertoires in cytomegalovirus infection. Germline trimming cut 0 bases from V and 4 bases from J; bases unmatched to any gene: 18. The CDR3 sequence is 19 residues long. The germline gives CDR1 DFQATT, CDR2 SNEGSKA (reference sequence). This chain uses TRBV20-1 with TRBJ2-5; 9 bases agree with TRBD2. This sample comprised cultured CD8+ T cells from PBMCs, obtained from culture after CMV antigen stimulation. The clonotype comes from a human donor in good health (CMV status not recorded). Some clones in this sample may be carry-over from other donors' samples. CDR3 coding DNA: TGCAGTGCTAGAGATTGGGCGGTTAGCGGGGGCATCTTGCGAGAGACCCAGTACTTC. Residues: CSARDWAVSGGILRETQYF.